This passage covers 24 T cell receptor beta chains from one sample sequenced in a study of blood T cell repertoires in COVID-19. Clones were read by immunoSEQ multiplex PCR, and TCRdb kept only the in-frame ones, dropping some. The sample has some 230,000 clones, around four fifths seen once; the top ten hold approximately 5.1%. The material sequenced was peripheral blood. These receptors all stem from a woman in her sixties or seventies who had recovered from COVID-19.

The chain employs TRBV7-3 and TRBJ2-2; 9 bases align to TRBD1. CDR3 length: 16 residues. Germline V gene sequence: CDR1 SGHTA, CDR2 FQGTGA. With V trimmed by 5 bases and J by 3 bases, 7 bases remained unmatched. The CDR3 DNA reads as TGTGCCAGCAGCCGATCCGGGACAGGGCACACCGGGGAGCTGTTTTTT. It is translated as CASSRSGTGHTGELFF. Together with reference TRBV7-3 and TRBJ2-2, the CDR3 gives the full variable domain: GAGVSQTPSNKVTEKGKYVELRCDPISGHTALYWYRQSLGQGPEFLIYFQGTGAADDSGLPNDRFFAVRPEGSVSTLKIQRTERGDSAVYLCASSRSGTGHTGELFFGEGSRLTVL.

This clone has just one count. This sequence joins TRBV5-1 and TRBJ2-5; TRBD1 matches at 8 bases. Germline V CDR1 and CDR2: SGHRS, YFSETQ. The length of the CDR3 is 14 residues. Trimming cost V 4 bases and J 4 bases; bases outside gene matches: 6. CDR3 sequence (DNA): TGCGCCAGCAGCACCGGGACAGGCCGAGAGACCCAGTACTTC. It is translated as CASSTGTGRETQYF.

The chain links TRBV5-4 to TRBJ2-3; weak D call: TRBD1 (6 bases). This CDR3 spans 15 amino acids. Germline CDR1 is SGHNT and CDR2 is YYREEE (reference sequence). V gave up 4 bases and J gave up 2 bases, with 14 bases separating them. The CDR3 reads CASSPILGATDTQYF. The CDR3 DNA reads as TGTGCCAGCAGCCCAATCCTGGGGGCCACAGATACGCAGTATTTT.

A single count supports this clone. This rearrangement joins TRBV4-3 to TRBJ1-3; D is uncertain. V was clipped by 4 bases and J by 4 bases, with 11 bases between them. The CDR3 loop spans 14 amino acids. CDR1 is LGHNA and CDR2 is YSLEER in the germline V gene. The CDR3 DNA follows: TGCGCCAGCAGCCCAACCCGGTCCGGAAACACCATATATTTT. Amino acids: CASSPTRSGNTIYF.

J is TRBJ1-4 and V is TRBV19, with TRBD1 matching 8 bases. Looked up from germline, CDR1 is LNHDA and CDR2 is SQIVND (reference sequence). The CDR3 is 15 residues long. The V and J ends lost 6 bases and 11 bases, in that order; junction bases with no gene match: 14. CDR3: CASSPPQGAFEKLFF. The CDR3 DNA reads as TGTGCCAGTAGCCCGCCCCAGGGGGCGTTTGAGAAACTGTTTTTT.

The chain carries TRBV6-5 and TRBJ2-7, with TRBD1 as a possible D gene (7 bases). The germline gives CDR1 MNHEY, CDR2 SVGAGI. The CDR3 contains 15 residues. V was trimmed by 2 bases and J by 2 bases, leaving 13 bases between them. This chain's CDR3 is CASSYGGTETYEQYF. The CDR3 DNA sequence: TGTGCCAGCAGTTACGGGGGGACAGAAACCTACGAGCAGTACTTC.

The chain combines TRBV6-2 or TRBV6-3 with TRBJ1-5, with a possible D match to TRBD1 (6 bases). The germline V and J ends were trimmed by 6 bases and 0 bases, with 9 bases remaining between them. Germline V gene sequence: CDR1 MNHEY, CDR2 SVGEGT. The CDR3 runs 14 residues. The CDR3 spells CASSNRVSNQPQHF. The DNA for the CDR3 is TGTGCCAGCAGCAACAGGGTTAGCAATCAGCCCCAGCATTTT.

The chain employs TRBV5-4 and TRBJ2-3, with TRBD2 matching over 7 bases. The CDR3 is 18 amino acids. The ends lost 0 bases at V and 2 bases at J; junction bases unmatched: 12. Germline V lookup: CDR1 SGHNT, CDR2 YYREEE (reference sequence). The CDR3 sequence: CASSLVWGTTRDTDTQYF. For the CDR3, the DNA is TGTGCCAGCAGCTTGGTGTGGGGGACTACGAGGGACACAGATACGCAGTATTTT.

The chain joins TRBV11-2 to TRBJ2-3; 7 nucleotides align to TRBD2. CDR1 is SGHAT, CDR2 FQNNGV, per germline. The CDR3 totals 17 residues. V lost 5 bases and J lost 2; bases outside the gene matches: 13. The CDR3 reads CASSPMREAGTTDTQYF. DNA for the CDR3: TGTGCCAGCAGCCCGATGAGGGAAGCGGGGACCACAGATACGCAGTATTTT.

This clone showed up just once. J is TRBJ2-2 and V is TRBV11-2; 7 nucleotides line up with TRBD1. Per germline, CDR1 SGHAT and CDR2 FQNNGV. The CDR3 totals 16 residues. V lost 1 base to trimming and J lost 2 bases; unmatched junction nucleotides: 4. CDR3 in amino acids: CASSLAGQKNTGELFF. The DNA of the CDR3 is TGTGCCAGCAGCTTAGCGGGACAGAAAAACACCGGGGAGCTGTTTTTT.

This clone was counted only a few times. This chain joins TRBV7-9 and TRBJ1-1, with 8 bases lining up with TRBD1. This CDR3 comprises 13 residues. The ends lost 4 bases at V and 7 bases at J; junction bases unmatched: 5. CDR1 is SEHNR, CDR2 FQNEAQ, per germline (reference sequence). The CDR3 DNA sequence: TGTGCCAGCAGCTCCAGGACAGGGAGTGAAGCTTTCTTT. Amino acids: CASSSRTGSEAFF.

The J gene is TRBJ1-1, the V gene TRBV6-5, with 7 bases identical to TRBD1. The CDR3 consists of 13 residues. From germline, CDR1 is MNHEY and CDR2 SVGAGI. Trimming at V came to 6 bases and at J to 7 bases, leaving 8 bases not matched to a gene. The CDR3 loop is CASRRGGAGEAFF. The CDR3 coding sequence is TGTGCCAGCAGACGAGGGGGCGCAGGTGAAGCTTTCTTT.

V gene TRBV5-6 combines with J gene TRBJ2-7; no reliable D call. Germline CDR1 and CDR2: SGHDT and YYEEEE. V was cut by 2 bases and J by 5 bases, with 5 bases left in between. The CDR3 runs to 11 residues. Here the CDR3 DNA reads TGTGCCAGCAGCTTCATTGACGAGCAGTACTTC. Translated, it gives CASSFIDEQYF.

The chain is built from TRBV5-5 and TRBJ2-7; 9 bases line up with TRBD1. V was pared by 4 bases and J by 1 base, with 3 bases of the junction left unmatched. From germline, CDR1 is SGHKS and CDR2 YYEKEE (reference sequence). The CDR3 spans 14 residues. The CDR3 bases are TGTGCCAGCAGCCCTGGACAGGGGTCCTACGAGCAGTACTTC. It encodes CASSPGQGSYEQYF.

The chain employs TRBV4-2 and TRBJ2-7, with 7 bases aligning to TRBD2. From germline, CDR1 is LGHNA and CDR2 YNFKEQ. The V segment lost 3 bases and the J segment 0 bases; nucleotides outside the gene matches: 8. This CDR3 contains 16 residues. The CDR3 region has the DNA TGTGCCAGCAGCCAGGGGACGGGGGGACCCTCCTACGAGCAGTACTTC. Its protein is CASSQGTGGPSYEQYF.

This chain joins TRBV6-2 or TRBV6-3 and TRBJ1-5; 8 bases are a match to TRBD1. This CDR3 contains 15 residues. Germline V CDR1 and CDR2: MNHEY, SVGEGT. After removal of 5 bases from V and 4 bases from J, the junction contained 7 bases not matched to a gene. In DNA, the CDR3 is TGTGCCAGCAGTACCTGGACAGGGTTAAATCAGCCCCAGCATTTT. Protein product: CASSTWTGLNQPQHF.

V is TRBV10-1 and J is TRBJ1-1; weak D call: TRBD1 (6 bases). In germline, CDR1 is WNHNN, CDR2 SYGVQD (reference sequence). CDR3 length equals 14 residues. V gave up 4 bases and J gave up 4 bases, with 13 bases separating them. This CDR3 is CASSARGMGTEAFF. CDR3 bases: TGCGCCAGCAGTGCCAGGGGCATGGGCACTGAAGCTTTCTTT.

The chain's CDR3 is CASRGQGYGYTF. As DNA, the CDR3 is TGCGCCAGTAGAGGACAGGGGTATGGCTACACCTTC. The chain uses TRBV5-1 and TRBJ1-2; 9 bases fit TRBD1. J was trimmed by 5 bases and V by 8 bases; bases with no gene match: 4. The CDR3 has 12 amino acids. Germline loops: CDR1 SGHRS, CDR2 YFSETQ.

This clone appeared a few times. This chain connects TRBV5-1 to TRBJ1-1; weak D call: TRBD1 (5 bases). Germline assignment: CDR1 SGHRS and CDR2 YFSETQ. The CDR3 contains 13 residues. With 4 bases removed from V and 7 bases from J, the gap between germline ends came to 14 bases. The CDR3 here is CASSPQGGGEAFF. The CDR3 region has the DNA TGCGCCAGCAGCCCCCAGGGCGGCGGTGAAGCTTTCTTT.

This clone was observed once. This chain connects TRBV2 to TRBJ2-1; tentative D call: TRBD2 (6 bases). This CDR3 has 15 residues. Trimming stripped 8 bases from V and 1 base from J, with 15 bases between. Per germline, CDR1 SNHLY and CDR2 FYNNEI. Written as DNA, the CDR3 is TGTGCCAGCGAGATGGGACTCCAATCCTACAATGAGCAGTTCTTC. This codes for CASEMGLQSYNEQFF.

This chain uses TRBV30 with TRBJ2-3; 8 bases match TRBD1. This CDR3 contains 13 residues. The V gene's germline CDR1 is GTSNPN and CDR2 SVGIG (reference sequence). V was clipped by 0 bases and J by 10 bases; unmatched bases: 6. The CDR3 sequence: CAWSVRETGAQYF. CDR3 nucleotide sequence: TGTGCCTGGAGTGTACGTGAGACAGGGGCGCAGTATTTT.

The rearrangement links TRBV4-2 to TRBJ2-5; tentative D call: TRBD2 (6 bases). V gave up 1 base and J gave up 3 bases, with 21 bases separating them. The CDR3 totals 18 residues. The V gene's germline CDR1 is LGHNA and CDR2 YNFKEQ. The CDR3 is CASSQGWPGAEMKETQYF. CDR3 nucleotides: TGTGCCAGCAGCCAAGGATGGCCGGGAGCGGAGATGAAAGAGACCCAGTACTTC.

The chain links TRBV7-9 to TRBJ1-2; D might be TRBD1 (5 bases). Trimming took 8 bases from V and 6 from J, leaving 19 bases between them. This CDR3 has 14 residues. CDR1 and CDR2 from the germline V gene are SEHNR and FQNEAQ (reference sequence). CDR3 protein: CASARAGGADGYTF. CDR3 coding DNA: TGTGCCAGCGCCAGGGCAGGAGGGGCGGATGGCTACACCTTC.

The gene calls are TRBV9 and TRBJ2-3, with D tentatively TRBD2 (7 bases). The ends were cut back, 0 bases at V and 2 bases at J, with 10 bases in the middle. The CDR3 covers 15 residues. The germline CDR1 and CDR2 sequences are SGDLS and YYNGEE. CDR3 protein: CASSVGGGPTDTQYF. The CDR3 DNA follows: TGTGCCAGCAGCGTAGGGGGGGGCCCCACAGATACGCAGTATTTT.